This TCR beta chain comes out of a study of a mutant IDH1 vaccine in newly diagnosed glioma. Overall study context: Of treated patients, approximately 60% were men and 37.5% women, averaging about 37 years. The earlier regimen, radiotherapy, temozolomide, or both, was most often both.

Study findings and constraints: Pseudoprogression seemed unlinked to shifts in top peripheral T cell clonotypes. Immune responses induced by the vaccine were seen in roughly 93% of patients, spanning multiple MHC alleles.

Time point given: baseline, week 1 (first vaccination visit). Treatment denoted: pre-vaccination baseline after standard-of-care therapy. Germline V gives CDR1 SEHNR, CDR2 FQNEAQ (reference sequence). Trimming pared 2 bases from V and 1 base from J, leaving 5 bases between. CDR3 length: 13 residues. This table comes from immunoSEQ multiplex PCR, and its TCRdb copy is limited to in-frame clones, with some not included. Counted here are 24,000 or so clones, approximately 93% occurring once; the ten biggest clones make up approximately 1.2%. As to this clone: Its specificity is unknown. The sample contains more than one DNA sequence encoding this CDR3.

This clonotype was obtained from a middle-aged man with glioma. This rearrangement joins TRBV7-9 to TRBJ1-1; no clear D. The sequences come from PBMCs, collected from a glioma patient treated with radiotherapy, temozolomide or both. The CDR3 coding sequence is TGTGCCAGCAGCTTACGGGGGAACACTGAAGCTTTCTTT. Protein product: CASSLRGNTEAFF.